The 4 T cell receptor beta chains below all came from one sample that was sequenced in a study of blood T cell repertoires in COVID-19. The table came from immunoSEQ multiplex PCR; TCRdb's copy has only in-frame clones and leaves some out. The sample has about 280,000 clones; roughly 88% are singletons. The specimen was peripheral blood. The source of these receptors is a man in his late teens or twenties with active or convalescent COVID-19.

The chain combines TRBV5-3 with TRBJ2-2; D is unresolved. TRBV5-3 is recorded as an ORF, its role being uncertain. Trimming cost V 6 bases and J 2 bases, with 11 bases left between them. The CDR3 extends over 14 amino acids. The CDR3 sequence is CARIGRLNTGELFF. The CDR3 DNA is TGTGCCAGAATAGGCAGGCTAAACACCGGGGAGCTGTTTTTT.

The chain has TRBV20-1 and TRBJ2-7; the D gene is possibly TRBD1 (6 bases). Germline CDR1 and CDR2: DFQATT and SNEGSKA (reference sequence). The CDR3 runs to 14 residues. Trimming cost V 3 bases and J 3 bases, with 15 bases left between them. CDR3 loop: CSASSRQVLYEQYF. CDR3 in DNA: TGCAGTGCTAGTTCCAGACAGGTCCTCTACGAGCAGTACTTC.

A few counts support this clone. The V and J genes are TRBV11-2 and TRBJ2-1, with 8 bases fitting TRBD1. This CDR3 comprises 13 residues. Germline V gives CDR1 SGHAT, CDR2 FQNNGV. V shed 4 bases and J 10 bases; nucleotides not matched to a gene: 6. As DNA, the CDR3 is TGTGCCAGCAGCTCCCGGACAGGGTACGAGCAGTTCTTC. Protein product: CASSSRTGYEQFF.

The J gene is TRBJ2-2, the V gene TRBV7-9; 8 bases line up with TRBD2. The CDR3 is 14 residues long. J lost 5 bases, V lost 8 bases, and 7 bases had no gene match. Germline CDR1 is SEHNR and CDR2 is FQNEAQ (reference sequence). The CDR3 nucleotides are TGTGCCAGCCCGGGGGGGGCCTGGACCGGGGAGCTGTTTTTT. This sequence encodes CASPGGAWTGELFF.